What follows is one TCR beta chain and its context. Which antigen it targets is not known. No much larger clone is present one base from it, and per-base qualities are unavailable. The method behind the library was 5' RACE. Sequencer: NextSeq 500. To allow correction of PCR and sequencing errors, the TCR library protocol tagged every TCR cDNA molecule with a unique molecular identifier. The source study handled its data this way. TCR identification, UMI-based error correction and CDR3 extraction were performed with Decombinator tools. Expanded TCRs were defined as those above a frequency of 2 per 1,000, corresponding to the top 1% of the tumor frequency distribution. Renyi diversity was computed with the R vegan package after each repertoire had been subsampled 100 times to 5,000 TCRs. CDR3 similarity networks were constructed using string-kernel similarity of amino acid triplets, with links drawn between CDR3s whose pairwise similarity was above 0.82. TCRdb applied fastp at Q25 and MiXCR to the public reads, then kept only in-frame beta chains. Identical CDR3 proteins give one entry, which carries the most common genes and DNA. These V and J calls are TCRdb output, not the study's own analysis. Counted in this sample were about 94,000 distinct CDR3 sequences; roughly 19% of them appeared once. The ten biggest clones cover just over 20% of the sample.

The data stem from a study of spatial heterogeneity in lung cancer (dated by TCRdb to between 2018 and 2021). Regarding the research as a whole: Samples were obtained from approximately 72 patients with early-stage, untreated non-small cell lung cancer from the lung TRACERx cohort. Follow-up PBMC samples were sequenced whenever available, with a median time to follow-up of 2 to 3 years after resection. Beta-chain transcripts were consistently detected in greater numbers than alpha-chain transcripts, which likely reflects a higher abundance of beta-chain transcripts. In the raw uncorrected reads, each unique combination of TCR and UMI appeared more than ten times on average. The study quantitatively compared TCR alpha and beta repertoires across multiple tumor regions, matched nontumor lung and blood in non-small cell lung cancer. Nonsynonymous mutation counts, determined by whole-exome sequencing of tumor tissue, were related to TCR repertoire features. At surgery, both alpha and beta chains were TCR-sequenced in about 200 tumor regions, fewer than 85 matched nontumor lung samples and a few dozen PBMC samples. The research as a whole found: Additional single-cell paired TCR alpha and beta sequencing was considered necessary to confirm, at a functional level, the hypothesis that regional TCRs recognize regional mutations. Only roughly 15 patients were included in comparisons of baseline and follow-up blood repertoires. Ubiquitous expanded tumor TCRs showed up in blood more often at tumor resection than at routine follow-up.

This sample's time point label indicates: blood at routine non-recurrence follow-up after resection. For TCR sequencing, whole RNA was extracted from tumor and nontumor lung tissue, or from cryopreserved PBMC samples, and no cell sorting was done. A patient was chosen for TCR sequencing only when enough RNA was available from at least two tumor regions. The junction carries 16 bases between V and J, which are trimmed by 5 bases and 2 bases respectively. From the cysteine up to the valine, the CDR3 has a length of 15 residues. The DNA shown is the 45-base CDR3, in frame from base 1. Reading the germline V gene gives CDR1 MNHEY and CDR2 SVGEGT.

In this chain, TRBV6-2 or TRBV6-3 is recombined with TRBJ2-7, with no confidently assigned D gene. The sequence came from a male donor with early-stage non-small cell lung cancer. The sequenced sample was PBMCs, obtained at follow-up. Here is the DNA: TGTGCCAGCAGTCAACCGAGGACGGTGACCTACGAGCAGTACGTC. It specifies CASSQPRTVTYEQYV.